Described below is a single T cell receptor beta chain sequence and its context. Its target is unknown. Clones were sequenced by immunoSEQ multiplex PCR, and TCRdb holds only the in-frame ones, with some missing. Of some 160,000 clones listed, 81% are singletons. This specimen comes from a study of cytotoxic CD8 clonotypes in ibrutinib-treated CLL. As for the study in general: There were 11 relapsed/refractory patients and more than 14 treatment-naive patients, and 17 to 18 were IGHV unmutated.

Study conclusions and caveats: Baseline clonality exceeded age-matched healthy donors and tracked circulating CD8+ T-cell counts.

The CDR3 has 15 residues. The germline V and J ends were trimmed by 6 bases and 2 bases, with 14 bases remaining between them. CDR1 and CDR2 (germline): MDHEN, SYDVKM. This sequence joins TRBV28 and TRBJ1-5; D might be TRBD1 (5 bases). The material sequenced was PBMCs, taken after 12 months of ibrutinib treatment. The TCR sequence derives from a human donor with chronic lymphocytic leukemia. The CDR3 reads CASRSGTGGNQPQHF. For the CDR3, the DNA is TGTGCCAGCAGGTCCGGGACCGGAGGCAATCAGCCCCAGCATTTT. The variable domain in full, with the rest retrieved from reference TRBV28 and TRBJ1-5, is DVKVTQSSRYLVKRTGEKVFLECVQDMDHENMFWYRQDPGLGLRLIYFSYDVKMKEKGDIPEGYSVSREKKERFSLILESASTNQTSMYLCASRSGTGGNQPQHFGDGTRLSIL.